The rows below give T cell receptor beta chains drawn from one sample of a study of T cell clusters in autoimmune cytopenias. TCRdb derives one entry per CDR3 protein from the multiplex PCR reads, leaving out DNA. The sample's table shows under 4,500 distinct CDR3 sequences. The sample was peripheral blood. All receptors come from a human donor with an autoimmune cytopenia, with autoimmune hepatitis or in good health (not recorded which). The CDR3 runs from the conserved cysteine through the conserved F or W. Rows may omit the clone size; those that give it use once, few, many or a size class.

size: medium-sized; J: TRBJ2-2; V: TRBV5-4; CDR3: CASSGNTGELFF
size: medium-sized; J: TRBJ1-1; V: TRBV30; CDR3: CASNRGNTEAFF
size: NA; J: TRBJ2-1; V: TRBV12-3/TRBV12-4; CDR3: CASTLGGDNEQFF
size: medium-sized; J: TRBJ2-4; V: TRBV10-1; CDR3: CASSETGKNIQYF
size: NA; J: TRBJ2-6; V: TRBV7-9; CDR3: CASSFPGTTYSGANVLTF
size: medium-sized; J: TRBJ2-3; V: TRBV4-2; CDR3: CASSQGQSGTDTQYF
size: NA; J: TRBJ1-1; V: TRBV5-1; CDR3: CASSLVQFGPEAFF
size: NA; J: TRBJ2-4; V: TRBV2; CDR3: CASSDRGSKNIQYF
size: NA; J: TRBJ1-4; V: TRBV5-4; CDR3: CASSPTPAFEKLFF
size: medium-sized; J: TRBJ2-1; V: TRBV29-1; CDR3: CSVELVERSYNEQFF
size: medium-sized; J: TRBJ2-1; V: TRBV7-2; CDR3: CASSPRALNHNEQFF
size: NA; J: TRBJ1-5; V: TRBV12-3/TRBV12-4; CDR3: CASSFRENQPQHF
size: NA; J: TRBJ1-4; V: TRBV11-2; CDR3: CASSLRLATNEKLFF
size: NA; J: TRBJ2-7; V: TRBV14; CDR3: CASSQVPGTIGYF
size: NA; J: TRBJ2-6; V: TRBV11-2; CDR3: CASRYGSSGANVLTF
size: medium-sized; J: TRBJ1-5; V: TRBV11-2; CDR3: CASSPGTAAQPQHF
size: NA; J: TRBJ2-3; V: TRBV12-3/TRBV12-4; CDR3: CASSLGDGDTQYF
size: NA; J: TRBJ2-5; V: TRBV5-5; CDR3: CASSTPGRTQETQYF
size: NA; J: TRBJ1-1; V: TRBV10-3; CDR3: CAISAWTGMPPSEAFF
size: medium-sized; J: TRBJ1-2; V: TRBV19; CDR3: CASSPDREANYGYTF
size: medium-sized; J: TRBJ2-7; V: TRBV10-1; CDR3: CASSESGAVYEQYF
size: NA; J: TRBJ1-5; V: TRBV6-1; CDR3: CASSDNHSNQPQHF
size: medium-sized; J: TRBJ2-7; V: TRBV6-1; CDR3: CASEREYYEQYF
size: NA; J: TRBJ2-4; V: TRBV7-9; CDR3: CASSLVAGGPDIQYF
size: medium-sized; J: TRBJ1-6; V: TRBV20-1; CDR3: CSARAGANSPLHF
size: medium-sized; J: TRBJ2-1; V: TRBV6-5; CDR3: CASSYLQGGNYEQFF
size: NA; J: TRBJ2-1; V: TRBV5-5; CDR3: CASSPVLAGSYNEQFF
size: NA; J: TRBJ2-1; V: TRBV18; CDR3: CASSPAPSGTNYNEQFF
size: NA; J: TRBJ2-4; V: TRBV27; CDR3: CASSLLSASNIQYF
size: NA; J: TRBJ1-5; V: TRBV2; CDR3: CASSEWATETNQPQHF
size: NA; J: TRBJ1-5; V: TRBV28; CDR3: CASSLALISQPQHF
size: medium-sized; J: TRBJ1-5; V: TRBV6-5; CDR3: CASSPTGGSNQPQHF
size: medium-sized; J: TRBJ1-1; V: TRBV19; CDR3: CASMAGNTEAFF